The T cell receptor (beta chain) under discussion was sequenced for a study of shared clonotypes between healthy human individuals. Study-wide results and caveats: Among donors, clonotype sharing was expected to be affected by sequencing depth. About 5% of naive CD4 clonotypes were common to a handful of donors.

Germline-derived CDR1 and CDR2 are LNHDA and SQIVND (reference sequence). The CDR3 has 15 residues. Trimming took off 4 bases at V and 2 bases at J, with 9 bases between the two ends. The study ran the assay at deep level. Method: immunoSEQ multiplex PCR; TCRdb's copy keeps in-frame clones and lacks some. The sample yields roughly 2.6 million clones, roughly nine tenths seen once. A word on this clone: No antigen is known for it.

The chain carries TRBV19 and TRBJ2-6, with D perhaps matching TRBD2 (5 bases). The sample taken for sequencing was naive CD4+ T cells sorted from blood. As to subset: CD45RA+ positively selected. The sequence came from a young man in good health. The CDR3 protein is CASSTGEPGANVLTF. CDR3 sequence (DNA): TGTGCCAGTAGTACCGGGGAGCCTGGGGCCAACGTCCTGACTTTC.